These 8 T cell receptor beta chains share one sample of origin, sequenced in a study of blood T cell repertoires in COVID-19. The protocol was immunoSEQ multiplex PCR, while the TCRdb copy is restricted to in-frame clones and leaves out a portion. The sample has some 91,000 clones, over 80% seen once. The specimen sequenced was peripheral blood. The receptor source for this set is a human donor in a cohort sampled during active COVID-19.

The J gene is TRBJ1-2, the V gene TRBV5-6; TRBD1 matches 11 bases. The CDR3 runs 15 residues. J was trimmed by 3 bases and V by 4 bases; bases with no gene match: 5. In germline, CDR1 is SGHDT, CDR2 YYEEEE. The CDR3 is CASSPGTGGYYGYTF. The DNA for the CDR3 is TGTGCCAGCAGCCCGGGGACAGGGGGATACTATGGCTACACCTTC.

This chain connects TRBV7-9 to TRBJ1-4, with 9 bases fitting TRBD1. Germline CDR1 SEHNR, CDR2 FQNEAQ (reference sequence). Trimming cost V 3 bases and J 7 bases; bases outside gene matches: 3. The CDR3 has 14 residues. Here the CDR3 reads CASSLGQGIEKLFF. CDR3 bases: TGTGCCAGCAGCTTGGGACAGGGAATTGAAAAACTGTTTTTT.

This chain joins TRBV18 and TRBJ2-7, with 12 bases lining up with TRBD1. Trimming cost V 6 bases and J 4 bases; bases outside gene matches: 7. The CDR3 extends over 15 amino acids. The germline gives CDR1 KGHSH, CDR2 LQKENI. The CDR3 region has the DNA TGTGCCAGCTCCCGCGGGACAGGGGGCGAATACGAGCAGTACTTC. This gives the protein CASSRGTGGEYEQYF.

This clone was recorded once. The rearrangement joins TRBV19 to TRBJ1-3, with D unresolved. The CDR3 is 16 residues long. Trimming left V 7 bases short and J 8 bases short, with 24 bases between. Germline assignment: CDR1 LNHDA and CDR2 SQIVND (reference sequence). The CDR3 loop reads CASTPVDAALGDTIYF. The CDR3 DNA follows: TGTGCCAGTACCCCAGTTGATGCGGCCCTGGGTGACACCATATATTTT.

V and J are TRBV10-3 and TRBJ2-7, with TRBD2 identical over 10 bases. Trimming took 6 bases from V and 2 from J; bases not matched to a gene: 4. The length of the CDR3 is 14 residues. Germline V gene sequence: CDR1 ENHRY, CDR2 SYGVKD. CDR3 DNA: TGTGCCATCAGGCCCGGGACTAGCGCCTACGAGCAGTACTTC. Translation gives CAIRPGTSAYEQYF.

The V and J genes are TRBV7-9 and TRBJ1-2; TRBD1 matches 11 bases. The CDR3 extends over 16 amino acids. With 5 bases clipped from V and 4 bases from J, the junction kept 9 bases outside the gene matches. Germline-derived CDR1 and CDR2 are SEHNR and FQNEAQ (reference sequence). In DNA form, the CDR3 reads TGTGCCAGCAGCCAAGAAAAGGGACAGGGGGTCTATGGCTACACCTTC. Translated, it gives CASSQEKGQGVYGYTF.

This clone was counted a single time. V is TRBV6-1 and J is TRBJ1-5; D gene uncertain. V lost 2 bases and J lost 0, with 17 bases in between. The CDR3 has 18 amino acids. The germline gives CDR1 MNHNS, CDR2 SASEGT. The CDR3 region has the DNA TGTGCCAGCAGTGAAATGGGAGGGAGTACCGATAGCAATCAGCCCCAGCATTTT. Translated: CASSEMGGSTDSNQPQHF.

The chain employs TRBV24-1 and TRBJ2-1; weak D call: TRBD2 (5 bases). The germline V gene encodes CDR1 KGHDR and CDR2 SFDVKD. V was cut by 5 bases and J by 4 bases, with 14 bases left in between. The CDR3 has 15 residues. CDR3 nucleotide sequence: TGTGCCACCAGTGGGGAGACTCAACAGTACAATGAGCAGTTCTTC. Amino acids: CATSGETQQYNEQFF.